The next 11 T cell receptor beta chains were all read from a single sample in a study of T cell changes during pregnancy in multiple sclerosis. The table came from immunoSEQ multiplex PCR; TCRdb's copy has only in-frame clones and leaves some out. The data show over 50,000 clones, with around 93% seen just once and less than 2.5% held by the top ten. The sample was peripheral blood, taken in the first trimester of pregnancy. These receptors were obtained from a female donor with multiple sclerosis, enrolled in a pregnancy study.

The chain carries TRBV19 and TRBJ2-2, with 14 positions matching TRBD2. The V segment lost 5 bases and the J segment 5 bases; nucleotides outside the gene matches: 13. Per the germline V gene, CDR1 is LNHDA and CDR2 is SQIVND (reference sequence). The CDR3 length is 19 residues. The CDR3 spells CASSPGTSGRAVETGELFF. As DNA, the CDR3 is TGTGCCAGTAGTCCCGGGACTAGCGGGAGAGCCGTGGAAACCGGGGAGCTGTTTTTT. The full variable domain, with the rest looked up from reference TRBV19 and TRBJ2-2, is DGGITQSPKYLFRKEGQNVTLSCEQNLNHDAMYWYRQDPGQGLRLIYYSQIVNDFQKGDIAEGYSVSREKKESFPLTVTSAQKNPTAFYLCASSPGTSGRAVETGELFFGEGSRLTVL.

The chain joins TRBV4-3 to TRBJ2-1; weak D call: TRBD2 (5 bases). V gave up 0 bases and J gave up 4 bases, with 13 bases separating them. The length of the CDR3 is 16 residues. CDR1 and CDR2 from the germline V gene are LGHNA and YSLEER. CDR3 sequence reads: CASSQDAGPGYNEQFF. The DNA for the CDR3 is TGCGCCAGCAGCCAAGATGCTGGACCGGGGTACAATGAGCAGTTCTTC.

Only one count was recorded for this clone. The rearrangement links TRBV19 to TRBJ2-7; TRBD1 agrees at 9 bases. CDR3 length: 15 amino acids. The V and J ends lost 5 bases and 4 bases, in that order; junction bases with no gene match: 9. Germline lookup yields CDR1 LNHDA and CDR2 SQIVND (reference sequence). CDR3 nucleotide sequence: TGTGCCAGTAGTGTGGGGGGGACAGGGATGTACGAGCAGTACTTC. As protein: CASSVGGTGMYEQYF. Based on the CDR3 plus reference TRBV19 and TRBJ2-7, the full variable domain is DGGITQSPKYLFRKEGQNVTLSCEQNLNHDAMYWYRQDPGQGLRLIYYSQIVNDFQKGDIAEGYSVSREKKESFPLTVTSAQKNPTAFYLCASSVGGTGMYEQYFGPGTRLTVT.

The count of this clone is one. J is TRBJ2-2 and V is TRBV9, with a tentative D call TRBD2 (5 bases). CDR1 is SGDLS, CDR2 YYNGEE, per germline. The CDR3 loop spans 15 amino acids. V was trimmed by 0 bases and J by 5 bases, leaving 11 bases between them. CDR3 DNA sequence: TGTGCCAGCAGCGTAGCATTCGGCGGGACCGGGGAGCTGTTTTTT. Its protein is CASSVAFGGTGELFF.

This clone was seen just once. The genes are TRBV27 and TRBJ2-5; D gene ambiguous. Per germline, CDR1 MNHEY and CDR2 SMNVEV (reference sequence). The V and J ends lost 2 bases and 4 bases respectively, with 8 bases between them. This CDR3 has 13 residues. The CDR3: CASSLTFGETQYF. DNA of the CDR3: TGTGCCAGCAGTTTAACATTTGGAGAGACCCAGTACTTC.

The CDR3 loop is CASSYDRGNEQFF. CDR3 coding DNA: TGTGCCAGCAGTTACGACAGGGGTAATGAGCAGTTCTTC. The chain combines TRBV6-5 with TRBJ2-1; 8 positions agree with TRBD1. Unmatched junction bases numbered 1, after V lost 2 bases and J lost 7 bases. Germline CDR1 and CDR2: MNHEY and SVGAGI. The CDR3 totals 13 residues.

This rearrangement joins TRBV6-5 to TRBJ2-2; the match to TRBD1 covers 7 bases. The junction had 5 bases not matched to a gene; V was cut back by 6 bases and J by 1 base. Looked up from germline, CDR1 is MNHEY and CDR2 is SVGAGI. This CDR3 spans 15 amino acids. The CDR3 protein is CASRTTGENTGELFF. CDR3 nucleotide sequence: TGTGCCAGCAGAACTACAGGGGAGAACACCGGGGAGCTGTTTTTT.

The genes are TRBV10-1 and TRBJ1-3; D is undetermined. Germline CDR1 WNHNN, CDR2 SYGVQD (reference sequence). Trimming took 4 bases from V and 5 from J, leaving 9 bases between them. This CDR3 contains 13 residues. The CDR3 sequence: CASSAEERNTIYF. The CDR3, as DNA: TGCGCCAGCAGTGCTGAAGAGCGAAACACCATATATTTT.

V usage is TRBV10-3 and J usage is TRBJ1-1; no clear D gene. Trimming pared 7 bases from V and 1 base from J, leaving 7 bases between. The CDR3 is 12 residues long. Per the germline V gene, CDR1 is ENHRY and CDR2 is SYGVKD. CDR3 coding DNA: TGTGCCATCAACGGCGGGAACACTGAAGCTTTCTTT. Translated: CAINGGNTEAFF.

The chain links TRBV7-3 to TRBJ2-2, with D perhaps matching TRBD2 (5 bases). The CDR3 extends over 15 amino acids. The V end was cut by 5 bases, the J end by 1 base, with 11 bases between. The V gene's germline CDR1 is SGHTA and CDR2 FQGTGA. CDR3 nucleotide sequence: TGTGCCAGCAGCCTATCCGGAGGGAACACCGGGGAGCTGTTTTTT. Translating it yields CASSLSGGNTGELFF.

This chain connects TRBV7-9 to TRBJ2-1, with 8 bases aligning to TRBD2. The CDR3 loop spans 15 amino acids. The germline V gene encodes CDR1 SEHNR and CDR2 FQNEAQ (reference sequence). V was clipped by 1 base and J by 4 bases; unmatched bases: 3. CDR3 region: CASSLVLADYNEQFF. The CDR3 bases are TGTGCCAGCAGCTTAGTACTAGCGGATTACAATGAGCAGTTCTTC.